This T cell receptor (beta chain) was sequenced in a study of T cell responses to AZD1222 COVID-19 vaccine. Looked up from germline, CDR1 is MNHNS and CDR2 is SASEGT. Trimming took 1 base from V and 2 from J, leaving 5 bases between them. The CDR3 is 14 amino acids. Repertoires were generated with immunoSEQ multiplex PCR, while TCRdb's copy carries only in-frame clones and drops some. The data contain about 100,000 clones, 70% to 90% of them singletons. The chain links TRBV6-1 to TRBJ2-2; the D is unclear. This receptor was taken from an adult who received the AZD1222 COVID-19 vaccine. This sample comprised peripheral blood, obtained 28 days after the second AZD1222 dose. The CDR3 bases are TGTGCCAGCAGTGAAGGGCGCAACACCGGGGAGCTGTTTTTT. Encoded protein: CASSEGRNTGELFF.